Presented here are 22 T cell receptor beta chains from one specimen sequenced in a study of quantifying T cell responses using KT2 cells (TCRdb year 2017). Study-level background: RNA was DNase-treated and reverse transcribed with TCR alpha and beta constant-region primers, mostly using SuperScript III.

The library was produced with UMI-ligation and nested PCR. The data were produced on an Illumina MiSeq. A single-stranded oligonucleotide bearing the Illumina SP2 sequence and a UMI was ligated to the 3' end of the cDNA with T4 RNA ligase 1. PCR1 ran 4 cycles (98°C 15 s, 69°C 30 s, 72°C 40 s); the beta primer was an equimolar mix of RC1.1 and RC1.2 covering TRBC1 and TRBC2. TCRdb ran its own pipeline on the public reads, namely fastp trimming at Q25 and MiXCR clone calling, and kept in-frame beta chains. Entries that share a CDR3 protein sequence are merged under the most common genes and DNA. Within this sample are 60,000 or so distinct CDR3 sequences, with around an eighth of them counted one time only. The ten top clones hold about 9.4% of the sample. The sequenced sample consisted of PBMCs spiked with cells of the T cell clone KT2. The receptors shown here come from a human donor.

This clonotype was counted only a few times. The CDR3 DNA is TGTGCCAGCTCACCAGTTGTCCAGGGGGCGCAGAACACTGAAGCTTTCTTT. Translating gives CASSPVVQGAQNTEAFF. The chain has TRBV18 and TRBJ1-1; 8 bases are a match to TRBD1. Per the germline V gene, CDR1 is KGHSH and CDR2 is LQKENI. The CDR3 spans 17 residues. After removal of 2 bases from V and 1 base from J, the junction contained 9 bases not matched to a gene.

The J gene is TRBJ1-5, the V gene TRBV21-1; TRBD1, as called in the table, went unchecked against the DNA. TRBV21-1 is shown as a pseudogene. This CDR3 contains 16 residues. The CDR3 region is CASSPRRNRVDQPQHF. CDR3 sequence (DNA): TGTGCCAGCAGCCCCCGAAGGAACAGGGTTGATCAGCCCCAGCATTTT.

The sample holds a few counts of this clonotype. The J gene is TRBJ2-1, the V gene TRBV4-3; D is unresolved. Germline V gene data show CDR1 as LGHNA and CDR2 as YSLEER. The CDR3 covers 16 residues. Trimming cost V 0 bases and J 2 bases, with 11 bases left between them. CDR3 region: CASSQEFLPPYNEQFF. The DNA for the CDR3 is TGCGCCAGCAGCCAAGAATTCCTGCCCCCCTACAATGAGCAGTTCTTC.

The chain couples TRBV12-3 or TRBV12-4 to TRBJ2-1, with unresolved D. CDR3 length equals 12 residues. V was trimmed by 2 bases and J by 10 bases, leaving 9 bases between them. The CDR3 protein is CASSLSHREQFF. Here the CDR3 DNA reads TGTGCCAGCAGTTTATCCCATCGGGAGCAGTTCTTC.

This clonotype was observed many times. This chain connects TRBV7-9 to TRBJ2-1, with TRBD1 as a possible D gene (5 bases). There are 14 residues in the CDR3. Germline CDR1 reads SEHNR; CDR2 reads FQNEAQ (reference sequence). Trimming left V 2 bases short and J 5 bases short, with 10 bases between. Written as DNA, the CDR3 is TGTGCCAGCAGCTTATCTCAGGGAAACAATGAGCAGTTCTTC. Translation gives CASSLSQGNNEQFF.

The chain uses TRBV12-3 or TRBV12-4 and TRBJ2-3, with 9 bases identical to TRBD2. Trimming removed 3 bases from V and 2 bases from J; junction bases left unmatched: 15. The CDR3 runs to 19 residues. The CDR3 protein is CASSFLFPNLAGDTDTQYF. Here the CDR3 DNA reads TGTGCCAGCAGTTTTTTGTTCCCCAACTTAGCGGGGGACACAGATACGCAGTATTTT.

This chain uses TRBV24-1 with TRBJ2-2; D is possibly TRBD1 (6 bases). There are 14 residues in the CDR3. Per the germline V gene, CDR1 is KGHDR and CDR2 is SFDVKD. V lost 0 bases and J 8 bases, leaving 9 bases between the germline ends. The CDR3: CATSDLPRGGELFF. CDR3 coding DNA: TGTGCCACCAGTGATTTGCCCAGGGGTGGGGAGCTGTTTTTT.

This clonotype showed up many times. The rearrangement uses TRBV18 and TRBJ1-5; no clear D. Germline assignment: CDR1 KGHSH and CDR2 LQKENI. Trimming pared 3 bases from V and 7 bases from J, leaving 13 bases between. The CDR3 extends over 14 amino acids. DNA of the CDR3: TGTGCCAGCTCACCTCCCCGCGGTGGGCAGCCCCAGCATTTT. Encoded protein: CASSPPRGGQPQHF.

This clonotype appeared many times. The chain employs TRBV28 and TRBJ2-2, with 11 bases identical to TRBD2. The CDR3 length is 15 residues. CDR1 and CDR2 from the germline V gene are MDHEN and SYDVKM. The J segment lost 4 bases and the V segment lost 5 bases, leaving 3 bases of the junction unmatched. CDR3 amino acids: CASSTLAGGTGELFF. CDR3 DNA: TGTGCCAGCAGTACGCTAGCGGGAGGCACCGGGGAGCTGTTTTTT. Full variable domain (remainder filled in from reference TRBV28 and TRBJ2-2): DVKVTQSSRYLVKRTGEKVFLECVQDMDHENMFWYRQDPGLGLRLIYFSYDVKMKEKGDIPEGYSVSREKKERFSLILESASTNQTSMYLCASSTLAGGTGELFFGEGSRLTVL.

The chain couples TRBV6-2 or TRBV6-3 to TRBJ2-3; 8 positions agree with TRBD1. CDR1 MNHEY and CDR2 SVGEGT come from the germline V gene. This CDR3 spans 16 amino acids. J lost 4 bases, V lost 5 bases, and 11 bases had no gene match. DNA for the CDR3: TGTGCCAGCAGTCCGTCAGGGGGCGCGACTGCAGATACGCAGTATTTT. This gives the protein CASSPSGGATADTQYF.

V is TRBV20-1 and J is TRBJ1-5; weak D call: TRBD1 (6 bases). CDR3 length equals 16 residues. Germline values: CDR1 DFQATT, CDR2 SNEGSKA (reference sequence). Between the trimmed V and J ends, which lost 5 bases and 0 bases, there was a span of 17 bases. CDR3 protein: CSAENRVGDSNQPQHF. In DNA form, the CDR3 reads TGCAGTGCTGAGAACAGGGTTGGGGATAGCAATCAGCCCCAGCATTTT.

The V and J genes are TRBV4-2 and TRBJ2-1, with 11 bases lining up with TRBD2. The V gene's germline CDR1 is LGHNA and CDR2 YNFKEQ. The CDR3 consists of 15 residues. V shed 8 bases, J shed 5 bases, and the junction held 8 bases outside the gene matches. CDR3 nucleotide sequence: TGTGCCAGCGCACTGATGACTAGCGGGGACAATGAGCAGTTCTTC. Translating gives CASALMTSGDNEQFF.

This clonotype came up a few times. The chain joins TRBV20-1 to TRBJ1-1, with 9 bases that match TRBD1. The length of the CDR3 is 15 residues. The ends lost 5 bases at V and 5 bases at J; junction bases unmatched: 12. Germline-derived CDR1 and CDR2 are DFQATT and SNEGSKA (reference sequence). The CDR3 region is CSAFPGQGSGTEAFF. CDR3 DNA: TGCAGTGCTTTCCCGGGACAGGGAAGCGGTACTGAAGCTTTCTTT.

V gene TRBV14 combines with J gene TRBJ1-3; 7 bases agree with TRBD1. V was pared by 5 bases and J by 0 bases, with 10 bases of the junction left unmatched. Germline V gives CDR1 SGHDN, CDR2 FVKESK. The length of the CDR3 is 17 residues. The CDR3 spells CASSFIWDSLSGNTIYF. The CDR3, as DNA: TGTGCCAGCAGCTTTATATGGGACAGTCTCTCTGGAAACACCATATATTTT.

This clonotype was seen a few times. This rearrangement joins TRBV19 to TRBJ2-1, with D uncertain. Germline V gene sequence: CDR1 LNHDA, CDR2 SQIVND (reference sequence). This CDR3 has 14 residues. The V and J ends lost 3 bases and 6 bases respectively, with 12 bases between them. The CDR3 reads CASSIYALFNEQFF. Here the CDR3 DNA reads TGTGCCAGTAGTATTTATGCTCTGTTCAATGAGCAGTTCTTC.

This clonotype appeared a few times. This chain joins TRBV5-6 and TRBJ1-5; no clear D. Trimming cost V 1 base and J 6 bases, with 14 bases left between them. The V gene's germline CDR1 is SGHDT and CDR2 YYEEEE. CDR3 length equals 15 residues. CDR3 DNA sequence: TGTGCCAGCAGCTTGTACGGGAATGTAGGTCAGCCCCAGCATTTT. It is translated as CASSLYGNVGQPQHF. Full variable domain (outside the CDR3, taken from reference TRBV5-6 and TRBJ1-5): DAGVTQSPTHLIKTRGQQVTLRCSPKSGHDTVSWYQQALGQGPQFIFQYYEEEERQRGNFPDRFSGHQFPNYSSELNVNALLLGDSALYLCASSLYGNVGQPQHFGDGTRLSIL.

This clonotype was observed a few times. J is TRBJ2-7 and V is TRBV10-3; the D is unclear. The CDR3 has 16 amino acids. With 2 bases removed from V and 0 bases from J, the gap between germline ends came to 14 bases. Germline lookup yields CDR1 ENHRY and CDR2 SYGVKD. The CDR3 nucleotides are TGTGCCATCAGTGAGATTGGCGGCCGATACTCCTACGAGCAGTACTTC. Translation: CAISEIGGRYSYEQYF.

The chain is built from TRBV7-9 and TRBJ2-7, with 9 nucleotides matching TRBD2. This CDR3 has 14 amino acids. V gave up 5 bases and J gave up 5 bases; unmatched junction bases: 7. Germline CDR1 SEHNR, CDR2 FQNEAQ (reference sequence). CDR3 region: CASSPGTSRDEQYF. The CDR3 DNA follows: TGTGCCAGCAGCCCGGGGACTAGCCGAGACGAGCAGTACTTC.

This clonotype was counted ten times or more. The chain employs TRBV4-2 and TRBJ2-1; 8 bases line up with TRBD2. Germline assignment: CDR1 LGHNA and CDR2 YNFKEQ. The CDR3 runs 14 residues. V trimming: 4 bases; J trimming: 8 bases; junction bases outside the gene matches: 7. The CDR3 loop reads CASSLERAGDEQFF. CDR3 in DNA: TGTGCCAGCAGCCTTGAAAGAGCGGGAGATGAGCAGTTCTTC.

V usage is TRBV20-1 and J usage is TRBJ2-3; TRBD1 aligns across 7 bases. CDR1 is DFQATT and CDR2 is SNEGSKA in the germline V gene (reference sequence). The CDR3 covers 14 residues. This CDR3 reads CSPLGQIVSDTQYF. The CDR3 DNA follows: TGCAGCCCCTTGGGACAGATCGTCTCAGATACGCAGTATTTT.

This clonotype was picked up a small number of times. V gene TRBV6-2 or TRBV6-3 combines with J gene TRBJ1-2, with D possibly matching TRBD1 (5 bases). V lost 6 bases, J lost 4 bases, and 15 bases lay in between. The CDR3 runs to 14 residues. CDR1 and CDR2 (germline): MNHEY, SVGEGT. Written as DNA, the CDR3 is TGTGCCAGCAGCCGGTCGGGGCAAGTCTATGGCTACACCTTC. Translation: CASSRSGQVYGYTF.

V and J are TRBV27 and TRBJ1-4; D unresolved. The germline V and J ends were trimmed by 2 bases and 0 bases, with 7 bases remaining between them. The CDR3 has 15 amino acids. Germline V gene sequence: CDR1 MNHEY, CDR2 SMNVEV (reference sequence). Written as DNA, the CDR3 is TGTGCCAGCAGTTTACTTGGAGCAACTAATGAAAAACTGTTTTTT. Translating it yields CASSLLGATNEKLFF. The full variable domain, completed using reference TRBV27 and TRBJ1-4, is EAQVTQNPRYLITVTGKKLTVTCSQNMNHEYMSWYRQDPGLGLRQIYYSMNVEVTDKGDVPEGYKVSRKEKRNFPLILESPSPNQTSLYFCASSLLGATNEKLFFGSGTQLSVL.